This is a list of T cell receptor beta chains from one sample in a study of cytomegalovirus exposure and HLA in healthy donors. The protocol was immunoSEQ multiplex PCR, while the TCRdb copy is restricted to in-frame clones and leaves out a portion. The data contain about 130,000 clones, about 81% of them seen just once; the ten biggest clones take up approximately 1%. Sequencing was done on a sample of PBMCs. The receptors were sampled from a woman aged 25-40 years in good health and CMV-seronegative. The CDR3 runs from the conserved cysteine through the conserved F or W. Fields, in order: V gene, D gene, J gene, clone size, CDR3 length, CDR3 DNA, CDR3 protein. A D gene is named only where the DNA matches it firmly. For some rows the clone size is stated as once, few or many, or as a class when expanded; others skip it.

v_gene: TRBV27
d_gene: -
j_gene: TRBJ2-7
abundance: -
len: 16
CDR3nt: TGTGCCAGCAGCTCATCGTCGAGCAGGCACTCCTACGAGCAGTACTTC
CDR3aa: CASSSSSSRHSYEQYF

v_gene: TRBV27
d_gene: TRBD2
j_gene: TRBJ2-1
abundance: -
len: 17
CDR3nt: TGTGCCAGCAGTTTATCGGGCCTAGCGGGATTATACAATGAGCAGTTCTTC
CDR3aa: CASSLSGLAGLYNEQFF

v_gene: TRBV2
d_gene: TRBD2
j_gene: TRBJ2-7
abundance: -
len: 14
CDR3nt: TGTGCCAGCAGTGACTGGACTAGCTCCTACGAGCAGTACTTC
CDR3aa: CASSDWTSSYEQYF

v_gene: TRBV7-2
d_gene: TRBD1
j_gene: TRBJ1-1
abundance: -
len: 14
CDR3nt: TGTGCCAGCAGCTCGGGACAGGGGAACACTGAAGCTTTCTTT
CDR3aa: CASSSGQGNTEAFF

v_gene: TRBV4-2
d_gene: -
j_gene: TRBJ2-1
abundance: -
len: 13
CDR3nt: TGTGCCAGCAGCCAAGGCCCCCCTAGGGAGCAGTTCTTC
CDR3aa: CASSQGPPREQFF

v_gene: TRBV6-4
d_gene: -
j_gene: TRBJ1-5
abundance: once
len: 16
CDR3nt: TGTGCCAGCAGTGACACCGCTCTTAGTAGCAATCAGCCCCAGCATTTT
CDR3aa: CASSDTALSSNQPQHF

v_gene: TRBV29-1
d_gene: -
j_gene: TRBJ1-1
abundance: -
len: 15
CDR3nt: TGCAGCGTTGCACGATTCAGGGAGGTGAACACTGAAGCTTTCTTT
CDR3aa: CSVARFREVNTEAFF

v_gene: TRBV7-2
d_gene: -
j_gene: TRBJ2-5
abundance: -
len: 16
CDR3nt: TGTGCCAGCAGCTTACGTCCGGGGGGCGTTCAAGAGACCCAGTACTTC
CDR3aa: CASSLRPGGVQETQYF

v_gene: TRBV10-3
d_gene: TRBD2
j_gene: TRBJ2-7
abundance: -
len: 14
CDR3nt: TGTGCCATCAGTTCTAGCGGTTCTTCTTACGAGCAGTACTTC
CDR3aa: CAISSSGSSYEQYF

v_gene: TRBV21-1
d_gene: -
j_gene: TRBJ2-6
abundance: -
len: 17
CDR3nt: TGTGCCAGCAGCGAGGGACTATTCCCCTCTGGGGCCAACGTCCTGACTTTC
CDR3aa: CASSEGLFPSGANVLTF

v_gene: TRBV4-1
d_gene: TRBD2
j_gene: TRBJ2-1
abundance: -
len: 16
CDR3nt: TGCGCCAGCAGCCCTCTGGGACTAGCGGGAGTTTATGAGCAGTTCTTC
CDR3aa: CASSPLGLAGVYEQFF

v_gene: TRBV28
d_gene: -
j_gene: TRBJ1-4
abundance: -
len: 12
CDR3nt: TGTGCCAGCGGCGGTTATAATGAAAAACTGTTTTTT
CDR3aa: CASGGYNEKLFF

v_gene: TRBV11-2
d_gene: TRBD1
j_gene: TRBJ1-2
abundance: -
len: 16
CDR3nt: TGTGCCAGCAGCTCTCCTCCGGGACAGGGAAACTATGGCTACACCTTC
CDR3aa: CASSSPPGQGNYGYTF

v_gene: TRBV7-6
d_gene: -
j_gene: TRBJ1-5
abundance: -
len: 16
CDR3nt: TGTGCCAGCAGCTTAGGGGCGTTCAATTTAGATCAGCCCCAGCATTTT
CDR3aa: CASSLGAFNLDQPQHF

v_gene: TRBV7-2
d_gene: TRBD1
j_gene: TRBJ2-7
abundance: -
len: 14
CDR3nt: TGTGCCAGCAGCTTATTCACAGGGGGAGTCGAGCAGTACTTC
CDR3aa: CASSLFTGGVEQYF

v_gene: TRBV2
d_gene: TRBD1
j_gene: TRBJ2-3
abundance: -
len: 13
CDR3nt: TGTGCCAGCAGTAGACAGGGTAGCGATACGCAGTATTTT
CDR3aa: CASSRQGSDTQYF

v_gene: TRBV4-3
d_gene: TRBD1
j_gene: TRBJ2-7
abundance: -
len: 16
CDR3nt: TGCGCCAGCAGCCAAGATCTAGGGGGACAGGGTACGAAGCAGTACTTC
CDR3aa: CASSQDLGGQGTKQYF

v_gene: TRBV11-2
d_gene: -
j_gene: TRBJ1-2
abundance: -
len: 16
CDR3nt: TGTGCCAGCAGATGGGGGGGCGGTCCTGGAGCGGGCGGCTACACCTTC
CDR3aa: CASRWGGGPGAGGYTF

v_gene: TRBV4-3
d_gene: -
j_gene: TRBJ1-4
abundance: -
len: 15
CDR3nt: TGCGCCAGCAGCCAAGGCCGGGGGAGGGTGGATGAACTGTTTTTT
CDR3aa: CASSQGRGRVDELFF

v_gene: TRBV6-6
d_gene: TRBD1
j_gene: TRBJ2-7
abundance: -
len: 15
CDR3nt: TGTGCCAGCAGTTACGGGGGACAGGGGGGATCCGAGCAGTACTTC
CDR3aa: CASSYGGQGGSEQYF

v_gene: TRBV6-5
d_gene: -
j_gene: TRBJ1-2
abundance: -
len: 15
CDR3nt: TGTGCCAGCAGGCCTTACGAGGGAGGGGTGGAAGGCTACACCTTC
CDR3aa: CASRPYEGGVEGYTF

v_gene: TRBV11-1
d_gene: TRBD2
j_gene: TRBJ2-1
abundance: -
len: 15
CDR3nt: TGTGCCAGCAGCACCGGACTAGCGCCCTACAATGAGCAGTTCTTC
CDR3aa: CASSTGLAPYNEQFF

v_gene: TRBV30
d_gene: TRBD1
j_gene: TRBJ2-7
abundance: few
len: 14
CDR3nt: TGTGCCTGGAGCTCCGGGACAGGGGTATTCGAGCAGTACTTC
CDR3aa: CAWSSGTGVFEQYF